This entry lists 26 T cell receptor beta chains sequenced from one sample in a study of human T cells and chemical hapten exposure. TCRdb independently ran MiXCR on the RACE reads; one entry per CDR3 protein. The table shows 85,000 to 120,000 distinct CDR3 sequences, with 10% to 15% occurring only once. Specified time point: pre-sensitization, week 0. This sample's treatment: therapeutic diphenylcyclopropenone sensitization with weekly scalp DPC. The sample was whole blood, taken in connection with sensitization to the hapten diphenylcyclopropenone (DPC). These receptors were taken from a woman in her 50s with alopecia areata. Some clones in this sample may be carry-over from other donors' samples.

The J gene is TRBJ2-5, the V gene TRBV12-2. TRBV12-2 is marked as a pseudogene. The CDR3 covers 17 residues. CDR3 amino acids: CASRLEFVATSQETQYF. In DNA, the CDR3 is TGTGCAAGTCGCTTAGAGTTTGTGGCAACCTCACAAGAGACCCAGTACTTC.

The V gene is TRBV28, the J gene TRBJ2-7; TRBD1 is a possible D gene (5 bases). The V gene's germline CDR1 is MDHEN and CDR2 SYDVKM. The V gene lost 6 bases and the J gene lost 6 bases, with 12 bases spanning the gap. The CDR3 has 12 residues. This CDR3 is CASRPPQGEQYF. The DNA for the CDR3 is TGTGCCAGCAGACCTCCCCAGGGCGAGCAGTACTTC.

This clonotype appeared a few times. This chain connects TRBV20-1 to TRBJ2-7; 8 bases agree with TRBD2. This CDR3 comprises 13 residues. V shed 3 bases and J 2 bases; nucleotides not matched to a gene: 3. CDR1 DFQATT and CDR2 SNEGSKA come from the germline V gene (reference sequence). DNA for the CDR3: TGCAGTGCTAGTCCGGGAGGGCCCTACGAGCAGTACTTC. This encodes CSASPGGPYEQYF.

This clonotype was counted ten times or more. The rearrangement links TRBV14 to TRBJ2-7, with TRBD2 matching over 7 bases. The CDR3 sequence is 13 residues long. With V trimmed by 5 bases and J by 6 bases, 7 bases remained unmatched. Germline CDR1 and CDR2: SGHDN and FVKESK. CDR3 bases: TGTGCCAGCAGCGGGAGGGCGGCTGGCGAGCAGTACTTC. Residues: CASSGRAAGEQYF.

This chain links TRBV28 with TRBJ1-1; 7 nucleotides line up with TRBD1. The trim removed 4 bases at V and 4 bases at J, leaving 12 bases unmatched. The germline CDR1 and CDR2 sequences are MDHEN and SYDVKM. The CDR3 sequence is 16 residues long. The CDR3 nucleotides read TGTGCCAGCAGTTCCATCGCTACTCAGGGGGGCACTGAAGCTTTCTTT. Its translation is CASSSIATQGGTEAFF.

The J gene is TRBJ2-7, the V gene TRBV5-1; 13 nucleotides match TRBD2. CDR3 length: 20 residues. With 4 bases clipped from V and 6 bases from J, the junction kept 22 bases outside the gene matches. The germline V gene has CDR1 SGHRS and CDR2 YFSETQ. DNA for the CDR3: TGCGCCAGCAGCCCGGAGACCACTAGCGGGGGGGCTTCTTTTGTTGGCGAGCAGTACTTC. This encodes CASSPETTSGGASFVGEQYF.

This clonotype came up a few times. The V gene is TRBV29-1, the J gene TRBJ2-7; D might be TRBD1 (6 bases). Germline loops: CDR1 SQVTM, CDR2 ANQGSEA. V was pared by 7 bases and J by 4 bases, with 26 bases between. This CDR3 spans 16 amino acids. The CDR3 sequence is CSDRPIPGVLLYEQYF. DNA for the CDR3: TGCAGCGACCGCCCCATACCAGGGGTCCTTTTGTACGAGCAGTACTTC.

The rearrangement uses TRBV29-1 and TRBJ1-4, with D unclear. From germline, CDR1 is SQVTM and CDR2 ANQGSEA. The V and J ends lost 4 bases and 0 bases respectively, with 9 bases between them. The CDR3 has 14 residues. The CDR3 spells CSVVGTATNEKLFF. The CDR3 DNA follows: TGCAGCGTTGTCGGAACCGCAACTAATGAAAAACTGTTTTTT.

Regarding this clonotype: With a much larger clone just one base away, this may be a read error. Likely a read error: the CDR3 ends without its conserved phenylalanine or tryptophan. This chain joins TRBV11-2 and TRBJ2-7; 11 bases are shared with TRBD2. V lost 4 bases, J lost 4 bases, and 6 bases stayed unmatched. The CDR3 has 15 residues. Germline lookup yields CDR1 SGHAT and CDR2 FQNNGV. The DNA for the CDR3 is TGTGCCAGCAGCTCCTATACTAGCGGGGGTTACGAGCAGTACTTA. This codes for CASSSYTSGGYEQYL.

V is TRBV7-8 and J is TRBJ1-6; D unresolved. The CDR3 loop spans 13 amino acids. The V end lost 4 bases, the J end lost 6 bases, and 7 bases lay between the germline ends. CDR1 SGHVS and CDR2 FQNEAQ come from the germline V gene. The CDR3 region has the DNA TGTGCCAGCAGCTCCGGAACTAATTCACCCCTCCACTTT. Protein: CASSSGTNSPLHF. Supplemented by reference TRBV7-8 and TRBJ1-6, the full variable domain reads GAGVSQSPRYKVAKRGQDVALRCDPISGHVSLFWYQQALGQGPEFLTYFQNEAQLDKSGLPSDRFFAERPEGSVSTLKIQRTQQEDSAVYLCASSSGTNSPLHFGNGTRLTVT.

This clonotype was counted a few times. The J gene is TRBJ2-7, the V gene TRBV6-2 or TRBV6-3; 8 nucleotides agree with TRBD2. The CDR3 contains 15 residues. Germline CDR1 and CDR2: MNHEY and SVGEGT. Trimming at V came to 2 bases and at J to 6 bases, leaving 9 bases not matched to a gene. The CDR3: CASSYGGRPPGEQYF. The DNA for the CDR3 is TGTGCCAGCAGTTACGGCGGGAGGCCCCCTGGCGAGCAGTACTTC.

This clonotype has just a few counts. This chain connects TRBV3-1 to TRBJ1-5, with D uncertain. This CDR3 spans 15 amino acids. Germline loops: CDR1 LGHDT, CDR2 YNNKEL (reference sequence). V was pared by 1 base and J by 0 bases, with 7 bases between. The CDR3 coding sequence is TGTGCCAGCAGCCAAGGAGGTTATAGCAATCAGCCCCAGCATTTT. It encodes CASSQGGYSNQPQHF.

Many counts were recorded for this clonotype. The genes are TRBV28 and TRBJ2-1; D is possibly TRBD1 (5 bases). Germline assignment: CDR1 MDHEN and CDR2 SYDVKM. The V gene lost 8 bases and the J gene lost 0 bases, with 11 bases spanning the gap. This CDR3 is 14 amino acids long. This CDR3 reads CASAPDSSYNEQFF. The DNA of the CDR3 is TGTGCCAGCGCCCCAGACAGCTCCTACAATGAGCAGTTCTTC.

The chain combines TRBV7-9 with TRBJ2-3, with D hard to call. This CDR3 is 13 amino acids long. Germline V gene lookup returns CDR1 SEHNR and CDR2 FQNEAQ (reference sequence). V lost 6 bases to trimming and J lost 4 bases, with 11 bases between them. CDR3 sequence: CASRPAAADTQYF. The CDR3 DNA reads TGTGCCAGCAGGCCGGCGGCAGCAGATACGCAGTATTTT. Supplemented by reference TRBV7-9 and TRBJ2-3, the full variable domain reads DTGVSQNPRHKITKRGQNVTFRCDPISEHNRLYWYRQTLGQGPEFLTYFQNEAQLEKSRLLSDRFSAERPKGSFSTLEIQRTEQGDSAMYLCASRPAAADTQYFGPGTRLTVL.

There are a few counts of this clonotype. The chain couples TRBV15 to TRBJ1-1; D remains unclear. Trimming shortened V by 1 base and J by 0 bases, and 6 bases separated the two germline ends. CDR1 and CDR2 from the germline V gene are LNHNV and YYDKDF (reference sequence). This CDR3 is 14 amino acids long. The DNA for the CDR3 is TGTGCCACCAGCAGAGCGGCCATGAACACTGAAGCTTTCTTT. It yields the protein CATSRAAMNTEAFF.

This clonotype was seen a few times. The CDR3 nucleotides are TGCAGCACCGATGGGGGGCAAAGGACCGGGGAGCTGTTTTTT. Its protein product is CSTDGGQRTGELFF. V usage is TRBV29-1 and J usage is TRBJ2-2; either TRBD1 or TRBD2 may supply D (6 bases each). Trimming stripped 8 bases from V and 5 bases from J, with 18 bases between. Germline CDR1 SQVTM, CDR2 ANQGSEA. The CDR3 runs to 14 residues.

This clonotype was detected ten times or more. The V gene is TRBV18, the J gene TRBJ1-1, with D perhaps TRBD1 (6 bases). In germline, CDR1 is KGHSH, CDR2 LQKENI. The CDR3 runs 14 residues. The germline V and J ends were trimmed by 1 base and 2 bases, with 8 bases remaining between them. CDR3 sequence: CASSPQGGNTEAFF. In nucleotides, the CDR3 is TGTGCCAGCTCACCACAGGGGGGAAACACTGAAGCTTTCTTT.

This clonotype was counted only a few times. The CDR3 loop is CSVVRTFGTGEFYEQYF. The CDR3 nucleotides are TGCAGCGTCGTACGTACATTCGGGACAGGGGAATTCTACGAGCAGTACTTC. This chain connects TRBV29-1 to TRBJ2-7; 10 bases fit TRBD1. Germline V gives CDR1 SQVTM, CDR2 ANQGSEA. Losses at the gene ends were 6 bases for V and 3 bases for J; bases not matched to a gene: 17. The CDR3 covers 17 residues.

As to this clonotype: An end of the junction differs from the germline gene, which may be a read error. The V and J genes are TRBV18 and TRBJ1-1; D unresolved. Germline lookup yields CDR1 KGHSH and CDR2 LQKENI. This CDR3 is built from 14 residues. As DNA, the CDR3 is TGTGCCAGCTCACCAACAGCAATGAACACTGAATCTTTCTTT. Its protein is CASSPTAMNTESFF.

This clonotype appeared many times. The genes are TRBV15 and TRBJ2-3; no reliable D call. This CDR3 is 13 amino acids long. Trimming left V 4 bases short and J 6 bases short, with 11 bases between. The V gene's germline CDR1 is LNHNV and CDR2 YYDKDF (reference sequence). For the CDR3, the DNA is TGTGCCACCAGCACACCGCCCAGGGATACGCAGTATTTT. It yields the protein CATSTPPRDTQYF.

The gene calls are TRBV5-1 and TRBJ2-7; D is ambiguous. The CDR3 loop spans 14 amino acids. The V gene lost 0 bases and the J gene lost 3 bases, with 10 bases spanning the gap. From germline, CDR1 is SGHRS and CDR2 YFSETQ. The DNA for the CDR3 is TGCGCCAGCAGCTTGGGCCCGATTGGCTACGAGCAGTACTTC. Its protein is CASSLGPIGYEQYF.

The rearrangement uses TRBV28 and TRBJ1-3, with 8 bases identical to TRBD1. The germline V gene encodes CDR1 MDHEN and CDR2 SYDVKM. CDR3 length: 15 amino acids. With 5 bases clipped from V and 4 bases from J, the junction kept 7 bases outside the gene matches. The CDR3 region is CASSIGQGTGNTIYF. CDR3 nucleotide sequence: TGTGCCAGCAGTATCGGACAGGGCACGGGAAACACCATATATTTT. Full variable domain (missing parts from reference TRBV28 and TRBJ1-3): DVKVTQSSRYLVKRTGEKVFLECVQDMDHENMFWYRQDPGLGLRLIYFSYDVKMKEKGDIPEGYSVSREKKERFSLILESASTNQTSMYLCASSIGQGTGNTIYFGEGSWLTVV.

There are many counts of this clonotype. The chain combines TRBV28 with TRBJ1-2, with D possibly TRBD1 on 6 matching bases. V was cut by 5 bases and J by 1 base, with 11 bases left in between. CDR3 size: 14 residues. CDR1 MDHEN and CDR2 SYDVKM come from the germline V gene. The CDR3 sequence is CASSGTGFNYGYTF. The CDR3 DNA is TGTGCCAGCAGTGGAACAGGGTTTAACTATGGCTACACCTTC.

A single count supports this clonotype. The V and J genes are TRBV6-2 or TRBV6-3 and TRBJ1-5; D is unclear. The germline V and J ends were trimmed by 7 bases and 3 bases, with 10 bases remaining between them. Germline V gene data show CDR1 as MNHEY and CDR2 as SVGEGT. The CDR3 consists of 13 residues. The CDR3 sequence is CASTNLANQPQHF. CDR3 coding DNA: TGTGCCAGCACCAACCTAGCCAATCAGCCCCAGCATTTT.

This clonotype has a count of ten or more. The rearrangement uses TRBV5-1 and TRBJ2-3, with 12 bases aligning to TRBD2. Germline CDR1 SGHRS, CDR2 YFSETQ. V lost 2 bases, J lost 3 bases, and 16 bases stayed unmatched. CDR3 length equals 20 residues. For the CDR3, the DNA is TGCGCCAGCAGCTTAGAGCCCACCTCCCTAGCGGGAGGGCCGACAGATACGCAGTATTTT. It is translated as CASSLEPTSLAGGPTDTQYF.

The J gene is TRBJ2-7, the V gene TRBV20-1; TRBD1 matches at 9 bases. The CDR3 contains 12 residues. CDR1 DFQATT and CDR2 SNEGSKA come from the germline V gene (reference sequence). Here the CDR3 reads CSGQGRSYEQYF. Written as DNA, the CDR3 is TGCAGCGGACAGGGGCGATCCTACGAGCAGTACTTC.